This T cell receptor beta chain was sequenced in a study of Ad26.COV2.S vaccination and SARS-CoV-2 variants (TCRdb year 2021). About the full investigation: Vaccine-arm donors came from COV1001, a multicentre, randomized, double-blind, placebo-controlled phase I-IIa trial of Ad26.COV2.S in healthy adults. Dosing of Ad26.COV2.S was intramuscular, at either 5x10^10 or 1x10^11 viral particles, delivered as one shot or as two shots spaced 56 days apart. TCRbeta repertoire sequencing was used to assess the specificity and breadth of SARS-CoV-2-reactive T cell receptors after Ad26.COV2.S vaccination. A total of some 30 samples were included in the TCR-sequenced set, comprising some 20 Ad26.COV2.S vaccine recipients, 5 placebo recipients and 8 SARS-CoV-2 convalescent individuals. Participants in the trial were split at random into five groups of five each, receiving low-dose or high-dose Ad26.COV2.S once or twice, or else placebo on both occasions. Blinding of investigators to trial group allocation was maintained during experiments and outcome assessment. What the work shows at the level of the full study, not this receptor alone: According to the authors, total T cell responses may have been underestimated by the TCR breadth and depth analyses. After vaccination, spike-specific CD8+ and CD4+ T cell responses were reported to show substantial breadth. Comparable non-spike TCR breadth was observed between vaccine and placebo recipients, consistent with only spike being contained in the vaccine. The study lacked the statistical power to compare responses across vaccine doses or regimens. Ad26.COV2.S recipients had higher spike-specific TCR breadth than placebo recipients (P = 0.0014).

CDR1 and CDR2 were assigned from the germline V gene as ENHRY and SYGVKD. The germline ends are 14 bases apart after V is trimmed by 10 bases and J by 8 bases. The CDR3 holds 12 amino acids from the cysteine to the phenylalanine. Kept here is only the CDR3 DNA, which spans 36 bases and is read in frame from base 1. Concerning this clone: Its antigen remains unidentified. Base qualities are not recorded, but no much larger clone differs from it by a single base.

The immunoSEQ Assay was the method used to sequence TCRbeta CDR3 regions. After extraction, genomic DNA underwent amplification by bias-controlled multiplex PCR, followed by high-throughput sequencing. The source study handled its data this way. To quantify the absolute abundance of every unique TCRbeta CDR3 region, sequences were collapsed and filtered. T cell fraction was estimated by normalizing TCRbeta template counts to usable DNA, which was measured by amplifying reference genes present in all nucleated cells. Repertoire TCRs were annotated as SARS-CoV-2-specific by exact matching of V gene, CDR3 amino acid sequence and J gene to a known reactive TCR set. The reference SARS-CoV-2 TCR set was obtained from MIRA and was filtered for enrichment in COVID-19-positive ImmuneCODE repertoires, whereby public or cross-reactive TCRs were removed. Using the MIRA antigens, annotated TCRs were further analysed by specific ORF or by position within an ORF. Breadth was defined as the number of annotated unique rearrangements divided by the total number of unique productive rearrangements, and depth was defined as the summed frequency of the annotated unique rearrangements. TCR breadth was compared between groups using two-sided Wilcoxon rank-sum tests. The clones in this table, taken by TCRdb from immuneACCESS, are in-frame only. Not every clone is retained; where verified, under half of the shortfall comes from an unresolved V gene, and the cause of the rest is unknown. V and J calls plus clone size are reproduced from that table; the DNA served to infer D and trimming. Across this sample there are roughly 400,000 clones, with about 90% seen only once. In total, the top ten clones hold more than 3.5% of the sample.

What the treatment or condition label conveys for this sample: 19 received Ad26.COV2.S at low or high dose, single or two shots; several received placebo; per-sample allocation not given. Repertoires of vaccine and placebo recipients were sequenced from samples taken on day 63 after the first injection. Between 29 July and 7 August 2020, Cohort 1b enrolled some 25 adults aged 18-55 years at one site in Boston, USA. Ad26.COV2.S consisted of a replication-incompetent adenovirus type 26 vector by which a prefusion-stabilized SARS-CoV-2 spike protein from the original Wuhan strain was expressed. The clonotype was recovered from a person aged 18-65 years who received the Ad26.COV2.S COVID-19 vaccine or a placebo. This material consisted of peripheral blood, taken in a trial of Ad26.COV2.S vaccine versus placebo. The V and J segments used are TRBV10-3 and TRBJ1-4; no D gene call is confident. CDR3 protein: CATGPDEEKLFF. The nucleotides read TGTGCCACGGGTCCCGACGAGGAAAAACTGTTTTTT.